This entry lists 26 T cell receptor beta chains sequenced from one sample in a study of shared clonotypes between healthy human individuals. Sequenced by immunoSEQ multiplex PCR; TCRdb stores in-frame clones only, minus some. The data contain about 320,000 clones, 80% to 90% of them seen just once; the ten biggest clones take up about a sixth. The sample taken for sequencing was memory CD8+ T cells sorted from blood. Subset in this sample: CD45RO+ cells pooled with CCR7-negative TemRA cells. The receptors shown here come from a man aged 18-30 years in good health.

About this clone itself: This sequence may be a read error, since a much larger clone differs from it by one base. Other DNA sequences in this specimen translate into the identical CDR3. This sequence joins TRBV28 and TRBJ2-1, with D hard to call. Per germline, CDR1 MDHEN and CDR2 SYDVKM. Trimming pared 4 bases from V and 2 bases from J, leaving 0 bases between. CDR3 length: 11 amino acids. The CDR3 DNA reads as TGTGCCAGCAGTTCCTACAATGAGCAGTTCTTC. It translates to CASSSYNEQFF.

This clone was seen just once. The chain has TRBV27 and TRBJ1-6; 7 bases agree with TRBD1. The V segment lost 5 bases and the J segment 7 bases; nucleotides outside the gene matches: 5. This CDR3 has 14 residues. CDR1 and CDR2 (germline): MNHEY, SMNVEV (reference sequence). The CDR3 bases are TGTGCCAGCAGTCCCTGGGACAGCAATTCACCCCTCCACTTT. Its translation: CASSPWDSNSPLHF.

V gene TRBV15 combines with J gene TRBJ1-1; D may be TRBD1 (5 bases). CDR1 and CDR2 (germline): LNHNV, YYDKDF (reference sequence). The germline V and J ends were trimmed by 0 bases and 11 bases, with 16 bases remaining between them. The CDR3 contains 14 residues. The CDR3 reads CATSRDAGGWGAFF. The CDR3 DNA reads as TGTGCCACCAGCAGAGATGCCGGAGGGTGGGGGGCTTTCTTT.

The chain links TRBV5-1 to TRBJ2-7; maybe TRBD2 (6 bases). The CDR3 totals 16 residues. V was trimmed by 0 bases and J by 2 bases, leaving 15 bases between them. CDR1 and CDR2 from the germline V gene are SGHRS and YFSETQ. This CDR3 is CASSLVLTGGAYEQYF. The CDR3 DNA reads as TGCGCCAGCAGCTTGGTTCTAACGGGCGGGGCCTACGAGCAGTACTTC.

This clone was seen once. The genes are TRBV7-9 and TRBJ2-1, with D possibly matching TRBD2 (7 bases). Germline V gene sequence: CDR1 SEHNR, CDR2 FQNEAQ (reference sequence). V was shortened by 4 bases and J by 2 bases, with 15 bases between the two germline ends. The CDR3 length is 16 residues. CDR3 nucleotide sequence: TGTGCCAGCAGCTCCCAACTAGGGGGGGCCTACAATGAGCAGTTCTTC. Its protein product is CASSSQLGGAYNEQFF.

This clone was detected only a few times. J is TRBJ1-4 and V is TRBV28; D is possibly TRBD1 (5 bases). This CDR3 comprises 14 residues. V lost 5 bases and J 8 bases, leaving 15 bases between the germline ends. Germline loops: CDR1 MDHEN, CDR2 SYDVKM. In DNA form, the CDR3 reads TGTGCCAGCAGTGACAACCAGGGTTGGGAAAAACTGTTTTTT. Translating it yields CASSDNQGWEKLFF.

The rearrangement joins TRBV5-4 to TRBJ2-5; D not certain. The CDR3 sequence is 13 residues long. The V end was cut by 0 bases, the J end by 9 bases, with 12 bases between. Germline assignment: CDR1 SGHNT and CDR2 YYREEE (reference sequence). The CDR3 DNA sequence: TGTGCCAGCAGCTTGGGGGTAGAAGTGTCCCAGTACTTC. Translation: CASSLGVEVSQYF.

V gene TRBV6-1 combines with J gene TRBJ2-7; 9 positions agree with TRBD1. This CDR3 spans 13 amino acids. Looked up from germline, CDR1 is MNHNS and CDR2 is SASEGT. Trimming at V came to 9 bases and at J to 2 bases, leaving 5 bases not matched to a gene. CDR3 in DNA: TGTGCCAGTGGGACAGGGCTCGCCTACGAGCAGTACTTC. This translates into CASGTGLAYEQYF.

The chain couples TRBV5-4 to TRBJ1-6; no clear D. V lost 4 bases to trimming and J lost 10 bases, with 21 bases between them. Per germline, CDR1 SGHNT and CDR2 YYREEE (reference sequence). This CDR3 has 16 residues. The CDR3 DNA follows: TGTGCCAGCAGCCCAAAACGACGGGCATCTTCATCACCCCTCCACTTT. Translation: CASSPKRRASSSPLHF.

The rearrangement uses TRBV27 and TRBJ2-1, with a weak D call TRBD2 (6 bases). CDR1 MNHEY and CDR2 SMNVEV come from the germline V gene (reference sequence). The CDR3 contains 14 residues. With 3 bases removed from V and 9 bases from J, the gap between germline ends came to 15 bases. In DNA form, the CDR3 reads TGTGCCAGCAGTTTGGGAGTTAGCGGAGGTGAGCAGTTCTTC. Amino acids: CASSLGVSGGEQFF.

The J gene is TRBJ2-7, the V gene TRBV7-8; D gene ambiguous. Germline V gene data show CDR1 as SGHVS and CDR2 as FQNEAQ. Between the trimmed V and J ends, which lost 5 bases and 3 bases, there was a span of 11 bases. The CDR3 contains 13 residues. As DNA, the CDR3 is TGTGCCAGCAGCCCCTCCTTTGGCTACGAGCAGTACTTC. Translation: CASSPSFGYEQYF. Supplemented by reference TRBV7-8 and TRBJ2-7, the full variable domain reads GAGVSQSPRYKVAKRGQDVALRCDPISGHVSLFWYQQALGQGPEFLTYFQNEAQLDKSGLPSDRFFAERPEGSVSTLKIQRTQQEDSAVYLCASSPSFGYEQYFGPGTRLTVT.

This sequence joins TRBV15 and TRBJ1-5; a weak D match, TRBD1 (5 bases). Trimming took 0 bases from V and 0 from J, leaving 15 bases between them. Germline assignment: CDR1 LNHNV and CDR2 YYDKDF (reference sequence). The CDR3 sequence is 18 residues long. The CDR3 nucleotides read TGTGCCACCAGCAGAGATAGCGGGGCAGCAGCTAGCAATCAGCCCCAGCATTTT. Its protein product is CATSRDSGAAASNQPQHF. Combining the CDR3 with reference TRBV15 and TRBJ1-5 gives the whole variable domain DAMVIQNPRYQVTQFGKPVTLSCSQTLNHNVMYWYQQKSSQAPKLLFHYYDKDFNNEADTPDNFQSRRPNTSFCFLDIRSPGLGDTAMYLCATSRDSGAAASNQPQHFGDGTRLSIL.

The V gene is TRBV13, the J gene TRBJ1-1; 7 nucleotides match TRBD1. Germline lookup yields CDR1 PRHDT and CDR2 FYEKMQ (reference sequence). The length of the CDR3 is 15 residues. V shed 2 bases and J 6 bases; nucleotides not matched to a gene: 9. CDR3 residues: CASSLRGPVGAEAFF. The CDR3 nucleotides read TGTGCCAGCAGCTTAAGGGGGCCCGTGGGGGCTGAAGCTTTCTTT.

The chain couples TRBV5-1 to TRBJ1-1, with D unresolved. The CDR3 covers 13 residues. The V and J ends lost 3 bases and 1 base respectively, with 7 bases between them. Germline V gene data show CDR1 as SGHRS and CDR2 as YFSETQ. CDR3 in amino acids: CASSWAGNTEAFF. Here the CDR3 DNA reads TGCGCCAGCAGCTGGGCGGGGAACACTGAAGCTTTCTTT.

The chain joins TRBV6-1 to TRBJ2-3, with unresolved D. The germline V gene has CDR1 MNHNS and CDR2 SASEGT. V shed 5 bases and J shed 0 bases, with 12 bases lying between them. The CDR3 is 15 residues long. The CDR3 is CASSPPRSSTDTQYF. The CDR3 DNA follows: TGTGCCAGCAGTCCCCCGCGGTCTAGCACAGATACGCAGTATTTT.

The chain carries TRBV6-5 and TRBJ2-7; 7 bases agree with TRBD1. The CDR3 totals 14 residues. V was pared by 2 bases and J by 2 bases, with 3 bases of the junction left unmatched. The germline CDR1 and CDR2 sequences are MNHEY and SVGAGI. CDR3 nucleotides: TGTGCCAGCAGTTACGCCGGGACAGCCTACGAGCAGTACTTC. This sequence encodes CASSYAGTAYEQYF.

The J gene is TRBJ2-1, the V gene TRBV7-9; TRBD2 matches 7 bases. Germline V lookup: CDR1 SEHNR, CDR2 FQNEAQ (reference sequence). Unmatched junction bases numbered 6, after V lost 1 base and J lost 6 bases. This CDR3 comprises 15 residues. The CDR3 DNA sequence: TGTGCCAGCAGCTTAGAGCTGTCTAGCGGCAATGAGCAGTTCTTC. It is translated as CASSLELSSGNEQFF.

The chain has TRBV4-3 and TRBJ1-5; the match to TRBD1 covers 8 bases. V shed 0 bases, J shed 5 bases, and the junction held 9 bases outside the gene matches. The CDR3 totals 17 residues. Germline CDR1 and CDR2: LGHNA and YSLEER. The CDR3 is CASSQDWRSGGDQPQHF. CDR3 sequence (DNA): TGCGCCAGCAGCCAAGATTGGCGGTCAGGGGGCGATCAGCCCCAGCATTTT.

The chain carries TRBV7-2 and TRBJ2-5; D remains unclear. CDR3 length: 13 amino acids. The V end was cut by 5 bases, the J end by 9 bases, with 16 bases between. CDR1 is SGHTA, CDR2 FQGNSA, per germline. The CDR3 protein is CASSVPSAWAQYF. CDR3 nucleotides: TGTGCCAGCAGCGTCCCTTCCGCCTGGGCCCAGTACTTC.

The gene calls are TRBV15 and TRBJ2-7; TRBD2 is a possible D gene (6 bases). V dropped 0 bases and J dropped 3 bases, with 9 bases sitting between them. The germline V gene encodes CDR1 LNHNV and CDR2 YYDKDF (reference sequence). The CDR3 has 14 residues. CDR3 sequence reads: CATSRDRESYEQYF. The CDR3 DNA is TGTGCCACCAGCAGAGACCGGGAGAGCTACGAGCAGTACTTC.

The chain carries TRBV7-2 and TRBJ2-5; no firm D call. V was clipped by 0 bases and J by 5 bases, with 16 bases between them. The CDR3 contains 16 residues. Germline CDR1 is SGHTA and CDR2 is FQGNSA. The chain's CDR3 is CASSLARDWPWETQYF. The CDR3 DNA follows: TGTGCCAGCAGCTTAGCGCGAGACTGGCCCTGGGAGACCCAGTACTTC.

The V and J genes are TRBV11-2 and TRBJ2-2; D remains ambiguous. The V gene lost 5 bases and the J gene lost 1 base, with 5 bases spanning the gap. Per germline, CDR1 SGHAT and CDR2 FQNNGV. The CDR3 runs to 13 residues. The CDR3 sequence: CASSPMNTGELFF. For the CDR3, the DNA is TGTGCCAGCAGCCCTATGAACACCGGGGAGCTGTTTTTT.

The V gene is TRBV4-1, the J gene TRBJ1-1, with TRBD1 as a possible D gene (6 bases). This CDR3 comprises 17 residues. V was trimmed by 0 bases and J by 3 bases, leaving 17 bases between them. The germline V gene encodes CDR1 MGHRA and CDR2 YSYEKL. The CDR3 protein is CASSQDGGTTGYTEAFF. CDR3 in DNA: TGCGCCAGCAGCCAAGATGGGGGAACTACAGGGTACACTGAAGCTTTCTTT.

This clone was detected a few times. The chain carries TRBV4-1 and TRBJ1-4; possibly TRBD1 for D (6 bases). With 1 base removed from V and 8 bases from J, the gap between germline ends came to 14 bases. The CDR3 spans 15 residues. CDR1 is MGHRA, CDR2 YSYEKL, per germline. This chain's CDR3 is CASSQGGGLREKLFF. The CDR3, as DNA: TGCGCCAGCAGCCAAGGTGGGGGGCTGCGAGAAAAACTGTTTTTT.

The chain combines TRBV27 with TRBJ2-7, with D perhaps matching TRBD2 (6 bases). CDR3 length: 15 amino acids. Trimming stripped 2 bases from V and 2 bases from J, with 13 bases between. The V gene's germline CDR1 is MNHEY and CDR2 SMNVEV (reference sequence). The CDR3 sequence is CASSLIAGPTYEQYF. The CDR3 bases are TGTGCCAGCAGTTTAATTGCGGGGCCGACCTACGAGCAGTACTTC.

The count of this clone is one. The chain recombines TRBV20-1 with TRBJ2-7; D remains ambiguous. This CDR3 spans 11 amino acids. Germline V gene data show CDR1 as DFQATT and CDR2 as SNEGSKA (reference sequence). The germline V and J ends were trimmed by 5 bases and 5 bases, with 10 bases remaining between them. The CDR3 bases are TGCAGTGCTCTCGGGTTTCACGAGCAGTACTTC. Its translation: CSALGFHEQYF.